The present T cell receptor beta chain was sequenced within a study of OX40 agonist ivuxolimab in advanced cancers. Study context: The dose of intravenous ivuxolimab that patients received every 2 weeks ranged from 0.01 to 10 mg/kg. Past anti-PD-1, anti-PD-L1 or anti-CTLA-4 therapy was accepted, and roughly 38% had received some.

Germline trimming cut 5 bases from V and 4 bases from J; bases unmatched to any gene: 14. Germline values: CDR1 SEHNR, CDR2 FQNEAQ (reference sequence). The length of the CDR3 is 17 residues. This table comes from immunoSEQ multiplex PCR, and its TCRdb copy is limited to in-frame clones, with some not included. The sample holds tens of thousands of clones, roughly 80% seen once. In the case of this clone: Antigen: not known.

Overall study results and limits: Certain nonresponding patients likewise had low normalized T-cell clonal expansion. More expanded clones were seen, on average, in CD8+ T cells than in CD4+.

Here the sequenced sample was CD4+ or CD8+ T cells sorted from blood, taken in a trial of the OX40 agonist ivuxolimab. This TCR was sampled from an adult with an advanced solid tumor such as melanoma, head and neck, liver or kidney cancer. The chain links TRBV7-9 to TRBJ2-3; TRBD2 matches at 8 bases. The CDR3 DNA follows: TGTGCCAGCAGCCCACCAATCAGGCTAGCGGGCTCAGATACGCAGTATTTT. Translated, it gives CASSPPIRLAGSDTQYF.